The 24 T cell receptor beta chains reported below all come from one sample, sequenced in a study of human T cells and chemical hapten exposure. TCRdb redid the calling of the RACE reads with MiXCR, one entry per CDR3 protein. The data hold 55,000 to 75,000 distinct CDR3 sequences, with under 15% observed a single time. As to time point: patch test 3, about 24 weeks after DPC sensitization. Treatment denoted: therapeutic diphenylcyclopropenone sensitization with weekly scalp DPC. This specimen consisted of whole blood, obtained in connection with sensitization to the hapten diphenylcyclopropenone (DPC). The receptor source for this set is a young man with alopecia areata. Some clones in this sample may be carry-over from other donors' samples.

This clonotype was picked up a small number of times. This chain links TRBV5-1 with TRBJ2-7, with TRBD1 matching 9 bases. Germline CDR1 SGHRS, CDR2 YFSETQ. This CDR3 is 16 amino acids long. V dropped 4 bases and J dropped 2; count of bases not matched to a gene: 10. This chain's CDR3 is CASSPLTGTGTYEQYF. In DNA, the CDR3 is TGCGCCAGCAGCCCATTGACCGGGACAGGGACCTACGAGCAGTACTTC.

This clonotype was counted ten times or more. The chain combines TRBV27 with TRBJ2-7; D gene uncertain. The V gene's germline CDR1 is MNHEY and CDR2 SMNVEV (reference sequence). Deletions cut 8 bases from V and 5 bases from J, with 10 bases between. The CDR3 spans 11 residues. The CDR3 nucleotides read TGTGCCAGCGGCCGGTCAGACGAGCAGTACTTC. Translating it yields CASGRSDEQYF.

This clonotype was seen ten or more times. The chain joins TRBV29-1 to TRBJ1-2; D is ambiguous. This CDR3 contains 14 residues. V was trimmed by 2 bases and J by 0 bases, leaving 10 bases between them. Per the germline V gene, CDR1 is SQVTM and CDR2 is ANQGSEA. This CDR3 is CSVERVLANYGYTF. CDR3 bases: TGCAGCGTTGAAAGGGTACTAGCTAACTATGGCTACACCTTC.

The rearrangement links TRBV20-1 to TRBJ2-7, with 8 nucleotides matching TRBD1. The germline CDR1 and CDR2 sequences are DFQATT and SNEGSKA (reference sequence). The CDR3 has 14 residues. J gave up 2 bases and V 4 bases, and 7 bases lay outside the gene matches. In nucleotides, the CDR3 is TGCAGTGCTACAGGACAGGGAACTCCCTACGAGCAGTACTTC. This codes for CSATGQGTPYEQYF.

The gene calls are TRBV7-2 and TRBJ2-7, with TRBD1 as a possible D gene (7 bases). The germline V and J ends were trimmed by 1 base and 3 bases, with 13 bases remaining between them. Germline CDR1 and CDR2: SGHTA and FQGNSA. The CDR3 contains 15 residues. CDR3 sequence reads: CASSLGAGQSYEQYF. DNA for the CDR3: TGTGCCAGCAGCTTAGGGGCGGGACAGAGCTACGAGCAGTACTTC. The full variable domain, in which reference TRBV7-2 and TRBJ2-7 provide the parts outside the CDR3, is GAGVSQSPSNKVTEKGKDVELRCDPISGHTALYWYRQSLGQGLEFLIYFQGNSAPDKSGLPSDRFSAERTGGSVSTLTIQRTQQEDSAVYLCASSLGAGQSYEQYFGPGTRLTVT.

This chain connects TRBV7-9 to TRBJ1-5; D ambiguous. With 8 bases removed from V and 2 bases from J, the gap between germline ends came to 7 bases. This CDR3 is 12 amino acids long. In germline, CDR1 is SEHNR, CDR2 FQNEAQ (reference sequence). DNA of the CDR3: TGTGCCAGCGCCGAGGGCAATCAGCCCCAGCATTTT. Amino acid sequence: CASAEGNQPQHF.

This clonotype came up many times. This chain joins TRBV7-2 and TRBJ2-3, with 9 nucleotides matching TRBD2. Losses at the gene ends were 0 bases for V and 1 base for J; bases not matched to a gene: 8. Germline V gives CDR1 SGHTA, CDR2 FQGNSA. The CDR3 sequence is 18 residues long. This chain's CDR3 is CASSLALVAGARTDTQYF. The CDR3 DNA follows: TGTGCCAGCAGCTTAGCGCTGGTAGCGGGGGCTCGCACAGATACGCAGTATTTT.

The rearrangement joins TRBV29-1 to TRBJ1-1; D perhaps matches TRBD1 (5 bases). V lost 3 bases to trimming and J lost 6 bases, with 11 bases between them. Germline V gives CDR1 SQVTM, CDR2 ANQGSEA. CDR3 size: 12 residues. Here the CDR3 reads CSVDRGRAEAFF. The CDR3 bases are TGCAGCGTTGATAGGGGAAGGGCTGAAGCTTTCTTT.

The genes are TRBV6-2 or TRBV6-3 and TRBJ2-3; D remains unclear. V was clipped by 5 bases and J by 6 bases, with 9 bases between them. This CDR3 contains 12 residues. The V gene's germline CDR1 is MNHEY and CDR2 SVGEGT. The CDR3: CASSGVTDTQYF. In DNA, the CDR3 is TGTGCCAGCAGTGGGGTGACGGATACGCAGTATTTT.

CDR3 coding DNA: TGCGCCAGCAGATCGGGAATCCAAGAGACCCAGTACTTC. It specifies CASRSGIQETQYF. This chain uses TRBV5-1 with TRBJ2-5; weak D call: TRBD2 (5 bases). The germline gives CDR1 SGHRS, CDR2 YFSETQ. This CDR3 is built from 13 residues. The V and J ends lost 5 bases and 1 base respectively, with 9 bases between them. Based on the CDR3 plus reference TRBV5-1 and TRBJ2-5, the full variable domain is KAGVTQTPRYLIKTRGQQVTLSCSPISGHRSVSWYQQTPGQGLQFLFEYFSETQRNKGNFPGRFSGRQFSNSRSEMNVSTLELGDSALYLCASRSGIQETQYFGPGTRLLVL.

This clonotype was observed many times. This sequence joins TRBV7-2 and TRBJ2-2; no definite D call. Trimming left V 0 bases short and J 0 bases short, with 11 bases between. Germline CDR1 is SGHTA and CDR2 is FQGNSA. This CDR3 is 17 amino acids long. The CDR3 coding sequence is TGTGCCAGCAGCTTAGCGTCTGGGTCGACGAACACCGGGGAGCTGTTTTTT. Translated, it gives CASSLASGSTNTGELFF.

The V gene is TRBV11-1, the J gene TRBJ1-4; D not resolved. The CDR3 extends over 15 amino acids. The germline V and J ends were trimmed by 4 bases and 7 bases, with 16 bases remaining between them. Germline V gives CDR1 SGHAT, CDR2 FQDESV (reference sequence). In DNA form, the CDR3 reads TGTGCCAGCAGCTCCCGGACCGACCAACTTGAAAAACTGTTTTTT. Translated: CASSSRTDQLEKLFF.

The rearrangement links TRBV12-3 or TRBV12-4 to TRBJ1-2; 8 bases line up with TRBD1. With V trimmed by 3 bases and J by 1 base, 4 bases remained unmatched. The CDR3 is 15 amino acids. CDR3 amino acids: CASSFQGAINYGYTF. CDR3 in DNA: TGTGCCAGCAGTTTCCAGGGGGCGATTAACTATGGCTACACCTTC.

Written as DNA, the CDR3 is TGTGCCAGCAGCTTATATGTCCCCGGGGGCCACTCCTACGAGCAGTACTTC. As protein: CASSLYVPGGHSYEQYF. V usage is TRBV7-3 and J usage is TRBJ2-7, with D perhaps being TRBD1 or TRBD2 (6 bases each). V lost 2 bases, J lost 0 bases, and 17 bases lay in between. CDR1 is SGHTA and CDR2 is FQGTGA in the germline V gene. This CDR3 has 17 amino acids.

This clonotype was seen repeatedly, ten times or more. This chain joins TRBV7-8 and TRBJ1-5; 8 nucleotides line up with TRBD1. The V gene end was trimmed by 0 bases and the J gene end by 3 bases; junction bases not matched to a gene: 7. The CDR3 runs to 17 residues. Germline CDR1 and CDR2: SGHVS and FQNEAQ. The CDR3 bases are TGTGCCAGCAGCTTAGCCTATCCGACAGGGGTCAATCAGCCCCAGCATTTT. Translating it yields CASSLAYPTGVNQPQHF. Looking up the rest from reference TRBV7-8 and TRBJ1-5 gives the full variable domain: GAGVSQSPRYKVAKRGQDVALRCDPISGHVSLFWYQQALGQGPEFLTYFQNEAQLDKSGLPSDRFFAERPEGSVSTLKIQRTQQEDSAVYLCASSLAYPTGVNQPQHFGDGTRLSIL.

This clonotype appeared a few times. This chain joins TRBV6-2 or TRBV6-3 and TRBJ2-7; 7 nucleotides line up with TRBD1. The CDR3 spans 16 residues. J gave up 2 bases and V 5 bases, and 12 bases lay outside the gene matches. CDR1 and CDR2 from the germline V gene are MNHEY and SVGEGT. Here the CDR3 reads CASSHPRGRGTYEQYF. The CDR3 DNA is TGTGCCAGCAGTCACCCCCGTGGCAGGGGGACCTACGAGCAGTACTTC.

The chain is built from TRBV6-2 or TRBV6-3 and TRBJ2-1, with D unclear. V was shortened by 0 bases and J by 7 bases, with 4 bases between the two germline ends. Germline V gives CDR1 MNHEY, CDR2 SVGEGT. The CDR3 has 12 residues. CDR3 protein: CASSYSRNEQFF. Here the CDR3 DNA reads TGTGCCAGCAGTTACTCGAGGAATGAGCAGTTCTTC.

This clonotype was detected many times. The J gene is TRBJ2-3, the V gene TRBV7-9, with D uncertain. Trimming left V 2 bases short and J 1 base short, with 10 bases between. Germline CDR1 is SEHNR and CDR2 is FQNEAQ (reference sequence). The CDR3 runs to 15 residues. The CDR3 loop reads CASSLRRRGTDTQYF. CDR3 nucleotides: TGTGCCAGCAGCTTAAGGCGAAGGGGCACAGATACGCAGTATTTT.

This clonotype was picked up many times. CDR3 in DNA: TGTGCCAGCAGCTATAGTGGCGGGCGAGAGACCCAGTACTTC. The encoded protein is CASSYSGGRETQYF. This chain joins TRBV7-6 and TRBJ2-5, with TRBD2 as a possible D gene (5 bases). V lost 4 bases to trimming and J lost 4 bases, with 13 bases between them. This CDR3 region has 14 residues. The V gene's germline CDR1 is SGHVS and CDR2 FNYEAQ.

This clonotype was picked up many times. In nucleotides, the CDR3 is TGTGCCAGCAGTCGGACAGCTCTGCCCAACAATGAGCAGTTCTTC. Its translation: CASSRTALPNNEQFF. V is TRBV6-6 and J is TRBJ2-1; D possibly corresponds to TRBD1 (6 bases). Germline-derived CDR1 and CDR2 are MNHNY and SVGAGI (reference sequence). This CDR3 is built from 15 residues. Trimming stripped 5 bases from V and 5 bases from J, with 16 bases between.

In its sample, this clonotype was seen a few times. This chain connects TRBV9 to TRBJ2-3; 9 bases align to TRBD2. The V and J ends lost 0 bases and 6 bases, in that order; junction bases with no gene match: 5. The CDR3 is 15 residues long. Per the germline V gene, CDR1 is SGDLS and CDR2 is YYNGEE. CDR3 residues: CASSVASSGVDTQYF. The CDR3 nucleotides read TGTGCCAGCAGCGTAGCGTCTAGCGGGGTGGATACGCAGTATTTT.

The chain uses TRBV28 and TRBJ1-1, with a tentative D call TRBD1 (6 bases). The CDR3 has 14 amino acids. Germline values: CDR1 MDHEN, CDR2 SYDVKM. Trimming removed 5 bases at V and 7 bases at J, with 17 bases between. The CDR3 spells CASSPADRHGEAFF. CDR3 in DNA: TGTGCCAGCAGTCCCGCTGACAGGCATGGTGAAGCTTTCTTT.

The CDR3 region has the DNA TGTGCCAGCAACGGGCGTGAGAACACTGAAGCTTTCTTT. Its protein product is CASNGRENTEAFF. The V gene is TRBV2, the J gene TRBJ1-1; no clear D. V was cut by 7 bases and J by 1 base, with 10 bases left in between. This CDR3 has 13 amino acids. The germline CDR1 and CDR2 sequences are SNHLY and FYNNEI.

This clonotype was picked up many times. The V gene is TRBV9, the J gene TRBJ1-6, with a weak D call TRBD1 (5 bases). The CDR3 has 13 residues. CDR1 SGDLS and CDR2 YYNGEE come from the germline V gene. Trimming took 7 bases from V and 8 from J, leaving 13 bases between them. CDR3: CASASEGDSPLHF. The CDR3 nucleotides read TGTGCCAGCGCCTCAGAAGGGGATTCACCCCTCCACTTT.